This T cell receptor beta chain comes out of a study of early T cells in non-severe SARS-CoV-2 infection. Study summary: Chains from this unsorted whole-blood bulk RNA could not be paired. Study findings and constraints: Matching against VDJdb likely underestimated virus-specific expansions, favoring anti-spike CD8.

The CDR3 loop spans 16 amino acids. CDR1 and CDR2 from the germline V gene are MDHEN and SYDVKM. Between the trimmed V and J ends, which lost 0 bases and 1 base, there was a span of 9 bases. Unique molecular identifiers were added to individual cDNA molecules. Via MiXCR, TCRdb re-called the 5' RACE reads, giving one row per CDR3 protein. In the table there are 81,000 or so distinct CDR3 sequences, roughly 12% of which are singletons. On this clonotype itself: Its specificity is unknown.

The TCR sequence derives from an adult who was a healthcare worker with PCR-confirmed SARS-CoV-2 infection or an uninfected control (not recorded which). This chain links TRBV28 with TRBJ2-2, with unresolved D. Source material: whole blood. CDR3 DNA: TGTGCCAGCAGTTTATGGCGATCAGAGAACACCGGGGAGCTGTTTTTT. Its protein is CASSLWRSENTGELFF.